The 22 T cell receptor beta chains reported below all come from one sample, sequenced in a study of chemoradiotherapy in HPV16-positive cancers. Produced via immunoSEQ multiplex PCR; TCRdb's table is partial and in-frame only. This table holds around 15,000 clones, more than 60% found once. The sample was taken from a patient who underwent chemoradiotherapy. These receptors came from a human donor with HPV-associated anogenital cancer.

The chain links TRBV19 to TRBJ1-4, with 8 positions matching TRBD1. Germline V CDR1 and CDR2: LNHDA, SQIVND (reference sequence). The CDR3 runs 16 residues. J gave up 2 bases and V 5 bases, and 7 bases lay outside the gene matches. The CDR3 sequence is CASSSSGQGTNEKLFF. The CDR3 nucleotides are TGTGCCAGTAGTTCCTCCGGACAGGGCACTAATGAAAAACTGTTTTTT.

The chain is built from TRBV9 and TRBJ1-2; D remains unclear. The germline V gene has CDR1 SGDLS and CDR2 YYNGEE. Trimming took 4 bases from V and 5 from J, leaving 15 bases between them. The CDR3 is 14 amino acids. CDR3 region: CASSLADGPYGYTF. The CDR3 DNA reads TGTGCCAGCAGCCTCGCAGATGGGCCTTATGGCTACACCTTC.

The gene calls are TRBV4-3 and TRBJ1-2; D possibly corresponds to TRBD1 (5 bases). The CDR3 sequence is 13 residues long. The V end was cut by 2 bases, the J end by 8 bases, with 12 bases between. Looked up from germline, CDR1 is LGHNA and CDR2 is YSLEER. In DNA form, the CDR3 reads TGCGCCAGCAGCCAACTAGGGGAAGGAGGCTACACCTTC. Translated: CASSQLGEGGYTF.

The chain joins TRBV14 to TRBJ1-2, with no clear D. Trimming pared 4 bases from V and 5 bases from J, leaving 8 bases between. The CDR3 totals 12 residues. Germline CDR1 and CDR2: SGHDN and FVKESK. As DNA, the CDR3 is TGTGCCAGCAGCCCCGGGAGGTATGGCTACACCTTC. It encodes CASSPGRYGYTF.

The V gene is TRBV27, the J gene TRBJ2-2; perhaps TRBD1 as D (5 bases). From germline, CDR1 is MNHEY and CDR2 SMNVEV (reference sequence). The germline V and J ends were trimmed by 3 bases and 4 bases, with 18 bases remaining between them. This CDR3 has 17 residues. CDR3: CASSFGGATGSTGELFF. The CDR3 DNA sequence: TGTGCCAGCAGTTTTGGTGGGGCAACGGGTAGCACCGGGGAGCTGTTTTTT.

The chain uses TRBV6-6 and TRBJ2-5; either TRBD1 or TRBD2 may fit D (5 bases each). The J call may be incorrect, as the DNA end agrees better with TRBJ2-7. The germline CDR1 and CDR2 sequences are MNHNY and SVGAGI (reference sequence). The length of the CDR3 is 14 residues. The CDR3 reads CASSWDRSRNEQYF. The CDR3 DNA reads TGTGCCAGCAGTTGGGACCGATCGAGAAACGAGCAGTACTTC.

The chain links TRBV2 to TRBJ1-6; 7 bases are shared with TRBD1. The CDR3 has 13 amino acids. V dropped 6 bases and J dropped 4; count of bases not matched to a gene: 0. Germline CDR1 SNHLY, CDR2 FYNNEI. CDR3 protein: CASRGQYNSPLHF. In DNA, the CDR3 is TGTGCCAGCAGGGGACAGTATAATTCACCCCTCCACTTT.

CDR3: CASSRQAMNTEAFF. As DNA, the CDR3 is TGTGCCAGCAGCCGACAGGCGATGAACACTGAAGCTTTCTTT. The chain employs TRBV6-5 and TRBJ1-1, with TRBD1 as a possible D gene (6 bases). Per germline, CDR1 MNHEY and CDR2 SVGAGI. The CDR3 runs to 14 residues. Trimming pared 6 bases from V and 0 bases from J, leaving 11 bases between.

The chain links TRBV28 to TRBJ1-4; D not certain. From germline, CDR1 is MDHEN and CDR2 SYDVKM. V shed 7 bases and J shed 10 bases, with 22 bases lying between them. The CDR3 loop spans 15 amino acids. The CDR3 sequence: CASTPQSGGVVKLFF. Here the CDR3 DNA reads TGTGCCAGCACTCCCCAGTCTGGAGGTGTTGTAAAACTGTTTTTT.

V is TRBV7-3 and J is TRBJ2-1, with 9 bases lining up with TRBD2. V dropped 2 bases and J dropped 6; count of bases not matched to a gene: 5. CDR1 is SGHTA, CDR2 FQGTGA, per germline. The CDR3 has 15 amino acids. CDR3 loop: CASSLLAGHGNEQFF. The CDR3, as DNA: TGTGCCAGCAGCTTACTAGCGGGGCATGGCAATGAGCAGTTCTTC.

The sample holds a few counts of this clone. The rearrangement uses TRBV27 and TRBJ2-1; the D gene is possibly TRBD1 (6 bases). This CDR3 is 16 amino acids long. Per the germline V gene, CDR1 is MNHEY and CDR2 is SMNVEV (reference sequence). Trimming took 3 bases from V and 4 from J, leaving 16 bases between them. The CDR3 DNA reads TGTGCCAGCAGTTTCTCGTCAGGGGACCGATACAATGAGCAGTTCTTC. This encodes CASSFSSGDRYNEQFF.

This clone was seen only a few times. The CDR3 DNA sequence: TGCGCCAGCAGCCAAGCTGGGGAAGGCACTGAAGCTTTCTTT. It is translated as CASSQAGEGTEAFF. This chain links TRBV4-1 with TRBJ1-1; no reliable D call. The CDR3 covers 14 residues. CDR1 MGHRA and CDR2 YSYEKL come from the germline V gene. V was trimmed by 1 base and J by 4 bases, leaving 10 bases between them.

The V gene is TRBV9, the J gene TRBJ1-2; perhaps TRBD1 as D (5 bases). The V and J ends lost 0 bases and 8 bases respectively, with 17 bases between them. In germline, CDR1 is SGDLS, CDR2 YYNGEE. The CDR3 spans 15 residues. The CDR3 region has the DNA TGTGCCAGCAGCGTAGGACCAGGGAAAGTCGGCGGCTACACCTTC. It specifies CASSVGPGKVGGYTF.

The chain is built from TRBV7-8 and TRBJ2-7, with 8 bases fitting TRBD2. J was trimmed by 3 bases and V by 5 bases; bases with no gene match: 3. In germline, CDR1 is SGHVS, CDR2 FQNEAQ. This CDR3 has 13 residues. The CDR3 nucleotides are TGTGCCAGCAGCCCGGGGGGGAACTACGAGCAGTACTTC. Its protein is CASSPGGNYEQYF.

The chain joins TRBV2 to TRBJ1-1; no definite D call. The CDR3 is 12 residues long. Trimming took 6 bases from V and 2 from J, leaving 7 bases between them. Germline CDR1 is SNHLY and CDR2 is FYNNEI. CDR3 sequence (DNA): TGTGCCAGCAGGGCTGTAAACACTGAAGCTTTCTTT. Amino acid sequence: CASRAVNTEAFF.

The rearrangement uses TRBV9 and TRBJ1-2; a possible D gene is TRBD1 (5 bases). Germline CDR1 reads SGDLS; CDR2 reads YYNGEE. The CDR3 is made up of 14 amino acids. Trimming removed 2 bases from V and 8 bases from J, with 16 bases in between. This chain's CDR3 is CASSVDTGSLGYTF. The CDR3 DNA follows: TGTGCCAGCAGCGTGGACACAGGTTCCCTAGGCTACACCTTC.

The chain employs TRBV30 and TRBJ2-1, with a tentative D call TRBD2 (6 bases). Germline CDR1 is GTSNPN and CDR2 is SVGIG (reference sequence). This CDR3 comprises 15 residues. Trimming took 5 bases from V and 5 from J, leaving 19 bases between them. Written as DNA, the CDR3 is TGTGCCTGGTCGGTTTGGGAGGCCAGGCACAATGAGCAGTTCTTC. Translating gives CAWSVWEARHNEQFF.

The chain uses TRBV6-5 and TRBJ1-1, with unresolved D. The germline gives CDR1 MNHEY, CDR2 SVGAGI. The CDR3 sequence is 13 residues long. With 2 bases removed from V and 1 base from J, the gap between germline ends came to 5 bases. The CDR3 region is CASSYTRNTEAFF. DNA for the CDR3: TGTGCCAGCAGTTACACCAGGAACACTGAAGCTTTCTTT.

The CDR3 nucleotides read TGTGCCAGCTCACCATACGGGACAGGGGACGGTCAGCCCCAGCATTTT. Translation gives CASSPYGTGDGQPQHF. V usage is TRBV18 and J usage is TRBJ1-5, with 10 bases matching TRBD1. Germline CDR1 reads KGHSH; CDR2 reads LQKENI. The CDR3 has 16 residues. V lost 2 bases and J lost 6; bases outside the gene matches: 7.

The rearrangement joins TRBV19 to TRBJ1-5; weak D call: TRBD1 (5 bases). Germline lookup yields CDR1 LNHDA and CDR2 SQIVND (reference sequence). The CDR3 runs 13 residues. Trimming took 6 bases from V and 3 from J, leaving 9 bases between them. CDR3 DNA: TGTGCCAGTAGGCAGGGTCTCAATCAGCCCCAGCATTTT. It codes for CASRQGLNQPQHF. Together with reference TRBV19 and TRBJ1-5, the CDR3 gives the full variable domain: DGGITQSPKYLFRKEGQNVTLSCEQNLNHDAMYWYRQDPGQGLRLIYYSQIVNDFQKGDIAEGYSVSREKKESFPLTVTSAQKNPTAFYLCASRQGLNQPQHFGDGTRLSIL.

This chain uses TRBV7-8 with TRBJ2-5, with D unclear. The CDR3 runs 12 residues. Germline V lookup: CDR1 SGHVS, CDR2 FQNEAQ. V was shortened by 1 base and J by 4 bases, with 4 bases between the two germline ends. The CDR3 loop reads CASSLELETQYF. The DNA of the CDR3 is TGTGCCAGCAGCTTAGAATTAGAGACCCAGTACTTC.

This chain connects TRBV19 to TRBJ1-2; TRBD1 matches 8 bases. The CDR3 runs to 16 residues. Trimming removed 4 bases from V and 4 bases from J; junction bases left unmatched: 11. Germline loops: CDR1 LNHDA, CDR2 SQIVND (reference sequence). The CDR3 reads CASSTRTGQSGYGYTF. Written as DNA, the CDR3 is TGTGCCAGTAGTACCCGGACAGGGCAATCGGGCTATGGCTACACCTTC.